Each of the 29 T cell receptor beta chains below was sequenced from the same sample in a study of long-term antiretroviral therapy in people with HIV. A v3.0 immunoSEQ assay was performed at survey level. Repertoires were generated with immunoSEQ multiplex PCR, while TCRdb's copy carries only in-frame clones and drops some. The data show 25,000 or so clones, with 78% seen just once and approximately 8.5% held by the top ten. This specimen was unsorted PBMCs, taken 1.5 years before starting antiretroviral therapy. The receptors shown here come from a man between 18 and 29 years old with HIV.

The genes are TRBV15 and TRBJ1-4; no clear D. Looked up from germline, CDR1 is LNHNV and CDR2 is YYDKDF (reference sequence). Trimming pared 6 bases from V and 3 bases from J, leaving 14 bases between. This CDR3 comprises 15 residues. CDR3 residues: CATSRNRGSNEKLFF. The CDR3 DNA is TGTGCCACCAGTCGTAATCGAGGGTCTAATGAAAAACTGTTTTTT. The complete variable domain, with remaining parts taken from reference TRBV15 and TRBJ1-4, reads DAMVIQNPRYQVTQFGKPVTLSCSQTLNHNVMYWYQQKSSQAPKLLFHYYDKDFNNEADTPDNFQSRRPNTSFCFLDIRSPGLGDTAMYLCATSRNRGSNEKLFFGSGTQLSVL.

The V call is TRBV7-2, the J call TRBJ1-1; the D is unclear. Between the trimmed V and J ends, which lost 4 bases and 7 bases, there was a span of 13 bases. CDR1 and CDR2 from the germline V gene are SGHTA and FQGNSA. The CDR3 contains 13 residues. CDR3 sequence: CASSYTPPSEAFF. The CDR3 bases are TGTGCCAGCAGCTATACCCCACCCAGTGAAGCTTTCTTT.

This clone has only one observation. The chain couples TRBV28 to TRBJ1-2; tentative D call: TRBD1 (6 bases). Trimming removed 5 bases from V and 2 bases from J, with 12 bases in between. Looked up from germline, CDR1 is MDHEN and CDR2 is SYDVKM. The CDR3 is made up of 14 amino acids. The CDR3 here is CASSPAGQNYGYTF. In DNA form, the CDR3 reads TGTGCCAGCAGTCCCGCTGGACAGAACTATGGCTACACCTTC.

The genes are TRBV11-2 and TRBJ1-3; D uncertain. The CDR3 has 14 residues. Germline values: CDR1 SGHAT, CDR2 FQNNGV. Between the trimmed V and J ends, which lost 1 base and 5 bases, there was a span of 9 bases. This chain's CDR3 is CASSLASVRNTIYF. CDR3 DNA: TGTGCCAGCAGCTTAGCATCCGTTCGAAACACCATATATTTT.

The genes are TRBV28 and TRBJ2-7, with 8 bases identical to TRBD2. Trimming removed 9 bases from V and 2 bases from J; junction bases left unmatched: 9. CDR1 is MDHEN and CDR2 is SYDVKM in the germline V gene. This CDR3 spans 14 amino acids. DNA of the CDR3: TGTGCCAGTCAAAGCGGGAGCCTCACCTACGAGCAGTACTTC. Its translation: CASQSGSLTYEQYF. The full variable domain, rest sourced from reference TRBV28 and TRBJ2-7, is DVKVTQSSRYLVKRTGEKVFLECVQDMDHENMFWYRQDPGLGLRLIYFSYDVKMKEKGDIPEGYSVSREKKERFSLILESASTNQTSMYLCASQSGSLTYEQYFGPGTRLTVT.

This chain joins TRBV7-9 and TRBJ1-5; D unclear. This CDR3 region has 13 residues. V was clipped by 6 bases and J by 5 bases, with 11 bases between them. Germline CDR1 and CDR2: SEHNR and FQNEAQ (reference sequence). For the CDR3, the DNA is TGTGCCAGCAGTATCCGGCGGGATCAGCCCCAGCATTTT. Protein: CASSIRRDQPQHF.

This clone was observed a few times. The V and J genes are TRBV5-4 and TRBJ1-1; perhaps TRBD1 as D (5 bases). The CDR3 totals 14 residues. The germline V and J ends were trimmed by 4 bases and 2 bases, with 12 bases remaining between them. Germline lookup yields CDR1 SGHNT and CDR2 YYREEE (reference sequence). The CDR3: CASSPAGHNTEAFF. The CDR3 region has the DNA TGTGCCAGCAGCCCGGCGGGGCATAACACTGAAGCTTTCTTT.

The chain's CDR3 is CASILGSTDTQYF. The CDR3 nucleotides are TGTGCCAGCATTCTGGGAAGCACAGATACGCAGTATTTT. The chain uses TRBV5-5 and TRBJ2-3; D remains unclear. Germline loops: CDR1 SGHKS, CDR2 YYEKEE (reference sequence). The CDR3 is 13 residues long. V dropped 6 bases and J dropped 0 bases, with 8 bases sitting between them.

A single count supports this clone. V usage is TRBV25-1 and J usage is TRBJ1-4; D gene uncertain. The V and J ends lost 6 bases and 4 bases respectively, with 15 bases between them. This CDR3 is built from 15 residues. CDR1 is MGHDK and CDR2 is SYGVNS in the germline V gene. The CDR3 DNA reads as TGTGCCAGCAGCAATATAGGGCGGAGTAATGAAAAACTGTTTTTT. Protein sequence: CASSNIGRSNEKLFF.

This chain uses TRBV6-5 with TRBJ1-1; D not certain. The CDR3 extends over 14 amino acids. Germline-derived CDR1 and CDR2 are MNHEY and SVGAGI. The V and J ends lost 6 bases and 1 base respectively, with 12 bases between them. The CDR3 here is CASRRRWGNTEAFF. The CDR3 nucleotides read TGTGCCAGCAGGCGGCGGTGGGGGAACACTGAAGCTTTCTTT.

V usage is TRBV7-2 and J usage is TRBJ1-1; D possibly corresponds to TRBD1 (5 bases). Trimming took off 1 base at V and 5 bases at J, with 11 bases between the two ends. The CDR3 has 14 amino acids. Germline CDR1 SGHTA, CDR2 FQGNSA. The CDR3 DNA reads TGTGCCAGCAGCTTAGTCGGGGGGTGGACTGAAGCTTTCTTT. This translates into CASSLVGGWTEAFF. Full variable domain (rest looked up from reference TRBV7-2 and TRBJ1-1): GAGVSQSPSNKVTEKGKDVELRCDPISGHTALYWYRQSLGQGLEFLIYFQGNSAPDKSGLPSDRFSAERTGGSVSTLTIQRTQQEDSAVYLCASSLVGGWTEAFFGQGTRLTVV.

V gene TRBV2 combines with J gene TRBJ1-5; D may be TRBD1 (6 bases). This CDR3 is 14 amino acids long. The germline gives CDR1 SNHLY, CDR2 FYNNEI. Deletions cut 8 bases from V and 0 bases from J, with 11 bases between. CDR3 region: CASANRDSNQPQHF. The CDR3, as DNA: TGTGCCAGCGCCAACAGGGATAGCAATCAGCCCCAGCATTTT. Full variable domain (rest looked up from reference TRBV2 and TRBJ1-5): EPEVTQTPSHQVTQMGQEVILRCVPISNHLYFYWYRQILGQKVEFLVSFYNNEISEKSEIFDDQFSVERPDGSNFTLKIRSTKLEDSAMYFCASANRDSNQPQHFGDGTRLSIL.

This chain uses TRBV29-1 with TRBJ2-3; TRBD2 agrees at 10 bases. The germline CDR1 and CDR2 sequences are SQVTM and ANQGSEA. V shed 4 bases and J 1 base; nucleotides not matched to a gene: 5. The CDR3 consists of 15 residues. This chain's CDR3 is CSVASGSRGTDTQYF. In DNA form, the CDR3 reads TGCAGCGTTGCTAGCGGGAGCAGGGGCACAGATACGCAGTATTTT.

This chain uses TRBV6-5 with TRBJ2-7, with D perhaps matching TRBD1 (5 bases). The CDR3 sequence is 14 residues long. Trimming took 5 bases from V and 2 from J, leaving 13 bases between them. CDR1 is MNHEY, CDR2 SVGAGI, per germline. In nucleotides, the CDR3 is TGTGCCAGCAGTCTCGGACAAGGAGCCTACGAGCAGTACTTC. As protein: CASSLGQGAYEQYF.

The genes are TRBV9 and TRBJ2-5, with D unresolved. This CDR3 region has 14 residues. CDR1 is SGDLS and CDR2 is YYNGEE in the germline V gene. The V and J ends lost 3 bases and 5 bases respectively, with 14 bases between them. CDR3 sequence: CASSEAFPPETQYF. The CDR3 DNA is TGTGCCAGCAGCGAGGCCTTCCCCCCCGAGACCCAGTACTTC.

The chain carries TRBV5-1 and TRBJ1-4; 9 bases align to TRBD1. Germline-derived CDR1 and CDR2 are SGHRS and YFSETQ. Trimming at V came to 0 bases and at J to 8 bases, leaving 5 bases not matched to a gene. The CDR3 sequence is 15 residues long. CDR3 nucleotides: TGCGCCAGCAGCTTGGTTTCGGGACAGGGAGAAAAACTGTTTTTT. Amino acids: CASSLVSGQGEKLFF.

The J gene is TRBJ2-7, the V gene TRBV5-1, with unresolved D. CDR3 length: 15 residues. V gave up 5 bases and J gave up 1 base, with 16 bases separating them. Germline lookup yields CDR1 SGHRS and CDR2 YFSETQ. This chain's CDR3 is CASRRTAPFSYEQYF. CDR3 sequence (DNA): TGCGCCAGCAGACGGACGGCTCCTTTTTCCTACGAGCAGTACTTC. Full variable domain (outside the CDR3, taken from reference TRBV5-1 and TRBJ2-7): KAGVTQTPRYLIKTRGQQVTLSCSPISGHRSVSWYQQTPGQGLQFLFEYFSETQRNKGNFPGRFSGRQFSNSRSEMNVSTLELGDSALYLCASRRTAPFSYEQYFGPGTRLTVT.

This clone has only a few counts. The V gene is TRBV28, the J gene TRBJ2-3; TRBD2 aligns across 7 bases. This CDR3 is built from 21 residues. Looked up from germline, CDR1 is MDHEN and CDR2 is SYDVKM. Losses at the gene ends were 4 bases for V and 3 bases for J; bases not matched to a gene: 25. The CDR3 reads CASSSQIVQSGTREGTDTQYF. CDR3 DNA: TGTGCCAGCAGTTCCCAGATAGTCCAAAGCGGCACTAGGGAGGGGACAGATACGCAGTATTTT.

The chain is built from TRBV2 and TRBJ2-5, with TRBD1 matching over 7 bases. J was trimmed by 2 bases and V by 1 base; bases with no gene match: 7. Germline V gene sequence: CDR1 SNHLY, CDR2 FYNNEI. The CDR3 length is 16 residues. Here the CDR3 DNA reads TGTGCCAGCAGTGAAGAAGGGGGCTGGCCTCAAGAGACCCAGTACTTC. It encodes CASSEEGGWPQETQYF.

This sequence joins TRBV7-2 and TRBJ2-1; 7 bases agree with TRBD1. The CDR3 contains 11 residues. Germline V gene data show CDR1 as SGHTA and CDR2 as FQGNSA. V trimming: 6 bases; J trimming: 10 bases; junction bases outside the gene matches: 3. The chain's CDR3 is CASRTGYEQFF. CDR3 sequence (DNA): TGTGCCAGCAGGACAGGGTACGAGCAGTTCTTC.

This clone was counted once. CDR3 loop: CASSNTGELFF. The CDR3 bases are TGTGCCAGCAGTAACACCGGGGAGCTGTTTTTT. This rearrangement joins TRBV27 to TRBJ2-2, with D hard to call. The germline CDR1 and CDR2 sequences are MNHEY and SMNVEV (reference sequence). The CDR3 runs 11 residues. The V end was cut by 5 bases, the J end by 2 bases, with 0 bases between.

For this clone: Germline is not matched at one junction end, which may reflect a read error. The chain's CDR3 is CASSLGRMEEHEQYF. DNA for the CDR3: TGTGCTAGCAGCTTAGGAAGGATGGAGGAACACGAGCAGTACTTC. The gene calls are TRBV7-7 and TRBJ2-7, with D perhaps TRBD2 (5 bases). The CDR3 contains 15 residues. CDR1 is SSHAT, CDR2 FNYEAQ, per germline (reference sequence).

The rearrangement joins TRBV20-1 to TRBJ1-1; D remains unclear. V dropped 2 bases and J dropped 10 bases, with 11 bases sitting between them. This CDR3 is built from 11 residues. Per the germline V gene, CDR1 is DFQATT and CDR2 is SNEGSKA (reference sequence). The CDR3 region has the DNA TGCAGTGCTAGAACGCGGTCGGCAGCTTTCTTT. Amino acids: CSARTRSAAFF.

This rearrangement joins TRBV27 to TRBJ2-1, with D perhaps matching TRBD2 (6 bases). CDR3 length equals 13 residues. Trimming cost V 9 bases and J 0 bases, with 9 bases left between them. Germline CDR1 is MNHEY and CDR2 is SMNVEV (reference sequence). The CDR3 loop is CASWDSSYNEQFF. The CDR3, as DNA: TGTGCCAGTTGGGACTCCTCCTACAATGAGCAGTTCTTC.

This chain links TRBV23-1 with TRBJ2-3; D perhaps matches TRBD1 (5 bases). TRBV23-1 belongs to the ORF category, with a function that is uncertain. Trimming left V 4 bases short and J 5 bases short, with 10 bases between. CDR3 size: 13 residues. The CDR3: CASSLGVKDTQYF. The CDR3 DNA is TGCGCCAGCAGTCTAGGGGTGAAAGATACGCAGTATTTT.

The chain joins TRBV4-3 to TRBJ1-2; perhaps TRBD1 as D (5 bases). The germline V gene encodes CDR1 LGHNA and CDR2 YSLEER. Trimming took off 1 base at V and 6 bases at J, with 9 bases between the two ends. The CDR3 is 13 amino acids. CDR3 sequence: CASSQGQGDGYTF. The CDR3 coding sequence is TGCGCCAGCAGCCAAGGCCAGGGCGATGGCTACACCTTC.

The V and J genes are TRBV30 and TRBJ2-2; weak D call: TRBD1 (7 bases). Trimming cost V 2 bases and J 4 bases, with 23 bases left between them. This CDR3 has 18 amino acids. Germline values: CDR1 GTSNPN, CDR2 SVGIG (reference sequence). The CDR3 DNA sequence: TGTGCCTGGAGTCCAAGGCAACCGGGGACAGCGGGCACCGGGGAGCTGTTTTTT. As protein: CAWSPRQPGTAGTGELFF.

CDR3: CASSARDHREGVFF. The CDR3 DNA is TGTGCCAGCAGCGCAAGAGATCACAGGGAAGGAGTTTTCTTT. The chain is built from TRBV7-3 and TRBJ1-1, with a tentative D call TRBD1 (6 bases). The V end was cut by 5 bases, the J end by 13 bases, with 23 bases between. Germline V gives CDR1 SGHTA, CDR2 FQGTGA. The CDR3 is made up of 14 amino acids.

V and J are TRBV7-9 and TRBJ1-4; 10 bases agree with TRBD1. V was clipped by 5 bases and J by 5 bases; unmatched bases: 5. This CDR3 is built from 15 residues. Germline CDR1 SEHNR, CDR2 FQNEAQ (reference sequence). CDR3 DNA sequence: TGTGCCAGCAGCCCCGGACAGGGGGGGAATGAAAAACTGTTTTTT. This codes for CASSPGQGGNEKLFF.